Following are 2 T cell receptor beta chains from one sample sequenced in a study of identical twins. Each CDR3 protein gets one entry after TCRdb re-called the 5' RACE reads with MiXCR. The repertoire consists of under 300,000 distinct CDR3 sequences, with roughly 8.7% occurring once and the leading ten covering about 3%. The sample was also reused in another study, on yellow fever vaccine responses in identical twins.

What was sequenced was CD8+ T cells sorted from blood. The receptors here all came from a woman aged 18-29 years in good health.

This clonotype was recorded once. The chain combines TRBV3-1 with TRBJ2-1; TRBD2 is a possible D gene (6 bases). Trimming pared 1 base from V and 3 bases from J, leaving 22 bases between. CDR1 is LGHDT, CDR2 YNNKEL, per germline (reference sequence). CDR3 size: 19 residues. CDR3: CASSQVGGRAGLFYNEQFF. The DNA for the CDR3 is TGTGCCAGCAGCCAAGTAGGAGGTCGAGCGGGCCTATTCTACAATGAGCAGTTCTTC.

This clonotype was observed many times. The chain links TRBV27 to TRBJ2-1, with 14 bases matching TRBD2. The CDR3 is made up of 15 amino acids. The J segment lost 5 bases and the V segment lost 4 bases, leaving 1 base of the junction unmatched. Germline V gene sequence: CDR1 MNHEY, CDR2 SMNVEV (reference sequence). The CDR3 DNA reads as TGTGCCAGCAGTTGGACTAGCGGGGGGAACAATGAGCAGTTCTTC. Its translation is CASSWTSGGNNEQFF.